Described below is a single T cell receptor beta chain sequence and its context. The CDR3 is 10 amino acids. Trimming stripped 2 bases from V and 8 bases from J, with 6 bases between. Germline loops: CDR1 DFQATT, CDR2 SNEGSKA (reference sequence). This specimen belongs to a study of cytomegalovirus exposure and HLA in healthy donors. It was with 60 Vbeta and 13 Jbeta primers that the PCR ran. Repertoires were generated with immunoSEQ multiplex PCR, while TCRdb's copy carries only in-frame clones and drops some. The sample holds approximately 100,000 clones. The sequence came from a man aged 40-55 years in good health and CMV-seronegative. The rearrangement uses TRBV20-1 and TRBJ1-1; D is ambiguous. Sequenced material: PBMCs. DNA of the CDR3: TGCAGTGCTAGATACGGGGAAGCTTTCTTT. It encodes CSARYGEAFF.